The source of this T cell receptor beta chain is a study of PD-1 blockade in classical Hodgkin lymphoma. The repertoire was sequenced with immunoSEQ multiplex PCR; TCRdb's copy has only in-frame clones and lacks some. The sample consists of about 93,000 clones, roughly four fifths of them appearing once. Per the germline V gene, CDR1 is SGHRS and CDR2 is YFSETQ. After removal of 6 bases from V and 7 bases from J, the junction contained 9 bases not matched to a gene. CDR3 size: 14 residues. In every patient, relapse followed autologous stem cell transplantation, while exposure to brentuximab vedotin differed.

The sequencing here drew on peripheral blood mononuclear cells (PBMCs), taken before the second cycle of nivolumab. The TCR originated in a human donor with classical Hodgkin lymphoma. V is TRBV5-1 and J is TRBJ2-7; 11 bases match TRBD2. The chain's CDR3 is CASKDASGGREQYF. The DNA for the CDR3 is TGCGCCAGCAAAGATGCTAGCGGGGGGCGGGAGCAGTACTTC.